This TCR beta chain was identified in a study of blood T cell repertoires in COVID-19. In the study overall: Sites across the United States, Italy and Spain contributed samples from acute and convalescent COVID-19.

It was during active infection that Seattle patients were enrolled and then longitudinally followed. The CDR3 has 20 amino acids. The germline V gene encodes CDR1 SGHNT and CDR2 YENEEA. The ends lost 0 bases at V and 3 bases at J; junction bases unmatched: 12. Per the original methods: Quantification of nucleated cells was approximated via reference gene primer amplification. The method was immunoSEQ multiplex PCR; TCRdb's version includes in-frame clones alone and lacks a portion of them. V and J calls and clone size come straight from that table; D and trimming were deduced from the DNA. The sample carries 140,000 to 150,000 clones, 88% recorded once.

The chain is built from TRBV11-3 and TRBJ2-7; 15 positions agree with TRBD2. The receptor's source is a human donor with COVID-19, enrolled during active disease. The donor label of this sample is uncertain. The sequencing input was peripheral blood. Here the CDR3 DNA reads TGTGCCAGCAGCTTAGAAACGGGCAGGGGACTAGCGGGAGGTCACTACGAGCAGTACTTC. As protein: CASSLETGRGLAGGHYEQYF.